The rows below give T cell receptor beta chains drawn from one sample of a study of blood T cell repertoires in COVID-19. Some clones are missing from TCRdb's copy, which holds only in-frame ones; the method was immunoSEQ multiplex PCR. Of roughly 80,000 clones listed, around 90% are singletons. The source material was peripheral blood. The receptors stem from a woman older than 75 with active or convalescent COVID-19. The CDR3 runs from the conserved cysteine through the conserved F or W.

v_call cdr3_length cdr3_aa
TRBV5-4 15 CASSAPDRGRETQYF
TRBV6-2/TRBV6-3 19 CASSYSSGRATPSTDTQYF
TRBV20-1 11 CSALGQLEQFF
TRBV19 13 CATKQGGHQPQHF
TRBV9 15 CASSVESGPSYEQYF
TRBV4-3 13 CASSQKGSQPQHF
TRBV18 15 CASSPGPPGQGEAFF
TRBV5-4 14 CASSSRDYHYEQYF
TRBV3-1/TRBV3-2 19 CASSQTDPRGQGITDTQYF
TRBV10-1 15 CASSERTTGTGELFF
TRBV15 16 CATSIGARGGTETQYF
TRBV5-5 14 CASSRQGENQPQHF
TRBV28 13 CASREGGITEAFF
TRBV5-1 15 CASSLSGAPIHEQYF
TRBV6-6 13 CASTRRTNTEAFF
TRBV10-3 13 CAISEEANTEAFF
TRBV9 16 CASSVGTSGNSYEQYF
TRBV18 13 CASSPAGGTEAFF
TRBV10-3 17 CAISERSGTVSGNTIYF
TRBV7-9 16 CASSRRQGQPFYGYTF
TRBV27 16 CASSLSTGTLRTRLFF
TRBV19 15 CASSMSAGPQETQYF
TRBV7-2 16 CASSPRGGAITDTQYF
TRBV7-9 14 CASSFYSNNEKLFF
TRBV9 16 CASSELDGRTNTEAFF
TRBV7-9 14 CASSTTVVGETQYF
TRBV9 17 CASSPSRGARRTDTQYF
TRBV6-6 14 CASKSPLLSYEQYF
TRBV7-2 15 CASSTQGARGTEAFF